The rows below give T cell receptor beta chains drawn from one sample of a study of T-cell reconstitution after alpha-beta-depleted transplantation in children. One entry per CDR3 protein results from TCRdb running MiXCR on the PCR reads. The table shows some 76,000 distinct CDR3 sequences, with roughly a tenth occurring only once. The sample consisted of PBMCs, taken before TCRalphabeta/CD19-depleted stem cell transplant. Receptors were obtained from a boy between 10 and 17 years old with acute myeloid leukemia, due to receive a stem cell transplant. The CDR3 runs from the conserved cysteine through the conserved F or W. Each record gives: CDR3 protein, CDR3 DNA, D gene, clone size, J gene, V gene. A D gene is named only where the DNA matches it firmly. A row's size may be missing; if present it is once, few, many or a size class.

CASSQDQGWRGALGYGYTF	TGTGCCAGCAGCCAAGATCAAGGGTGGCGGGGGGCGCTTGGCTATGGCTACACCTTC	-	many	TRBJ1-2	TRBV3-1
CASSTGIGTGELFF	TGTGCCAGCAGTACCGGGATCGGCACCGGGGAGCTGTTTTTT	-	many	TRBJ2-2	TRBV12-3/TRBV12-4
CASSFDIKNEQYF	TGTGCCAGCAGCTTCGATATTAAGAACGAGCAGTACTTC	-	many	TRBJ2-7	TRBV11-2
CSVDLSTGGTEAFF	TGCAGCGTTGATTTGTCGACAGGGGGCACTGAAGCTTTCTTT	TRBD1	many	TRBJ1-1	TRBV29-1
CASSSRPDRELFF	TGTGCCAGCAGTTCCCGTCCCGACCGGGAGCTGTTTTTT	-	many	TRBJ2-2	TRBV12-3/TRBV12-4
CASSPPRGRDEQFF	TGTGCCAGCAGTCCTCCCAGGGGACGGGATGAGCAGTTCTTC	-	many	TRBJ2-1	TRBV7-6
CASSSPGLVIVGELFF	TGTGCCAGCAGTTCGCCGGGACTAGTTATCGTCGGGGAGCTGTTTTTT	TRBD2	many	TRBJ2-2	TRBV7-9
CASSVVTGNTIYF	TGTGCCAGCAGCGTAGTTACTGGAAACACCATATATTTT	-	many	TRBJ1-3	TRBV9
CATSDTLTGYLLETQYF	TGTGCCACCAGTGATACCCTGACAGGGTATCTTCTCGAGACGCAGTATTTT	TRBD1	many	TRBJ2-3	TRBV24-1
CASTTGGVGTEAFF	TGTGCCAGTACTACAGGGGGCGTTGGCACTGAAGCTTTCTTT	TRBD1	many	TRBJ1-1	TRBV19
CSATRSTDTQYF	TGCAGTGCTACCAGGAGCACAGATACGCAGTATTTT	-	many	TRBJ2-3	TRBV20-1
CASSLALQVVWETQYF	TGTGCCAGCAGCTTAGCGTTGCAGGTGGTCTGGGAGACCCAGTACTTC	-	many	TRBJ2-5	TRBV7-8
CSASDLREHEQYF	TGCAGTGCTAGCGACCTGAGGGAGCACGAGCAGTACTTC	-	many	TRBJ2-7	TRBV20-1
CASSESTGRTQYF	TGTGCCAGCAGTGAGTCAACAGGGCGTACGCAGTATTTT	-	many	TRBJ2-3	TRBV25-1
CASSQTPPSSYNEQFF	TGCGCCAGCAGCCAGACCCCCCCGAGCTCCTACAATGAGCAGTTCTTC	-	-	TRBJ2-1	TRBV4-3
CASSLEDRNSPLHF	TGTGCCAGCAGTTTAGAGGACAGGAATTCACCCCTCCACTTT	TRBD1	-	TRBJ1-6	TRBV16
CASSRDRVNEQFF	TGTGCCAGCAGCCGGGACAGGGTTAATGAGCAGTTCTTC	TRBD1	many	TRBJ2-1	TRBV7-2
CSARQVIRTDTQYF	TGCAGTGCTAGACAGGTTATCCGCACAGATACGCAGTATTTT	-	many	TRBJ2-3	TRBV20-1
CASRTVRRGLHSYEQYF	TGTGCCAGCAGGACTGTACGTAGGGGACTACACTCCTACGAGCAGTACTTC	TRBD2	many	TRBJ2-7	TRBV11-2
CSASSGTSGMFYEQYF	TGCAGTGCTAGTTCGGGGACTAGCGGGATGTTTTACGAGCAGTACTTC	TRBD2	many	TRBJ2-7	TRBV20-1
CSARDTSRSNEKLFF	TGCAGTGCTAGAGATACTTCCCGGTCTAATGAAAAACTGTTTTTT	-	many	TRBJ1-4	TRBV20-1
CASSTYEQYF	TGTGCCAGCAGTACCTACGAGCAGTACTTC	-	many	TRBJ2-7	TRBV6-2/TRBV6-3
CSAESIWGTNEQFF	TGCAGTGCGGAAAGTATCTGGGGAACCAATGAGCAGTTCTTC	-	many	TRBJ2-1	TRBV20-1
CASYDASSGNTIYF	TGCGCCAGCTACGACGCGAGCTCTGGAAACACCATATATTTT	-	many	TRBJ1-3	TRBV5-1
CASSPSGETQYF	TGTGCCAGCTCACCCTCCGGAGAGACCCAGTACTTC	-	few	TRBJ2-5	TRBV18
CASSLARNYNEQFF	TGTGCCAGCAGCTTAGCGCGGAATTACAATGAGCAGTTCTTC	-	many	TRBJ2-1	TRBV7-2
CSVAARGYGYTF	TGCAGCGTTGCGGCAAGGGGCTATGGCTACACCTTC	-	many	TRBJ1-2	TRBV29-1
CASSPRIGTEAFF	TGTGCCAGCAGCCCCAGGATCGGGACTGAAGCTTTCTTT	-	many	TRBJ1-1	TRBV7-3
CAISESTGHEQYF	TGTGCCATCAGTGAGTCAACAGGCCACGAGCAGTACTTC	-	many	TRBJ2-7	TRBV10-3